This T cell receptor (beta chain) was obtained from a study of blood T cell repertoires in COVID-19 (dated by TCRdb to between 2020 and 2021). Broadly, across the study: Collaborator samples came from the United States, Italy and Spain and covered acute and convalescent phases of COVID-19. The prospective study material was composed of cDNA or gDNA derived from T cells, B-cell-depleted T cells, or PBMCs. Deeply sampled blood TCRbeta repertoires from subjects exposed to, actively infected with, or recovered from COVID-19 were included in the dataset. The repertoires were made available in a free public database intended to serve as a resource for research on the immune response to SARS-CoV-2. Samples were obtained from the ongoing ImmuneRACE study (first 160 participants) and from 950 to 1,500 subjects provided by 6 global collaborators. A de-identified subject ID, COVID-19 status, age in years and sex were almost always included in the sample metadata. Where HLA class I and class II types were available, the types were taken from metadata supplied by the sample provider, not from assay-based typing.

With regard to this clone: Its antigen is currently not known. Base-call qualities are not available, and no considerably larger clone is one nucleotide away.

The immunoSEQ Assay, a bias-controlled multiplex PCR, was used to amplify TCRbeta CDR3 regions from genomic DNA. The source study handled its data this way. The number of nucleated cells in each sample was estimated from the amplification of reference gene primers within the assay. To quantify the absolute abundance of each unique TCRbeta CDR3 rearrangement, sequence reads were collapsed and filtered. For each sample, productive Simpson clonality was calculated as the square root of Simpson's diversity index across productive rearrangements. As stored in TCRdb, this immuneACCESS dataset retains in-frame rearrangements with V and J assigned. A fraction of the clones does not appear; measured against another copy, unresolved V genes explain less than half of the discrepancy, and the remainder lacks a known reason. V, J and clone size derive from that table, while D and trimming were established from the DNA sequence. The sample profile shows 190,000 or so clones; 85% of them were found once. Of the sample, roughly 20% falls within the top ten clones.

Participants in the prospective study were aged 18 to 89 years, lived in under 30 United States geographic areas, and enrolled through a virtual design. To assign participants to cohorts, the prospective study relied on clinical history that participants themselves reported in a screening survey and a study questionnaire. ImmuneRACE Cohort 3 recovered participants were defined by two consecutive negative NP/OP PCR tests, healthcare professional clearance, or symptom resolution. Mobile phlebotomists in the prospective study collected whole blood, serum and a nasopharyngeal or oropharyngeal swab from every participant. Additional blood draws and questionnaires over an approximately two-month period could optionally be provided by prospective study participants. Before DNA extraction, prospective study blood samples were shipped either frozen or at room temperature. Overall results and qualifications from the work: How much clinical and demographic metadata was included differed by source and by participant, and the metadata was provided uncurated.

The CDR3 numbers 16 residues from cysteine through phenylalanine. Of the read, only the CDR3 DNA is kept; its 48 bases are in frame from base 1. CDR1 SGHRS and CDR2 YFSETQ were looked up in the germline V gene. Trimming removed 4 bases from V and 5 bases from J; the gene matches leave 11 bases unexplained. The chain employs TRBV5-1 and TRBJ2-3; 9 bases in the junction line up with TRBD1. Sequencing used PBMCs or T cells enriched from blood (not recorded which). The clonotype originates from a man between 35 and 55 years old who had recovered from COVID-19. Here the CDR3 is given as CASSPPETGGLDTQYF. The nucleotide sequence is given as TGCGCCAGCAGCCCCCCGGAAACAGGGGGCCTAGATACGCAGTATTTT.